The 8 T cell receptor beta chains listed next were all sequenced from one sample in a study of control samples from healthy donors and cancer patients (dated by TCRdb to about 2020). Preparation of the library involved the immunoSEQ multiplex PCR assay. TCRdb stores this immuneACCESS table with in-frame sequences only. Part of the clones is absent; in the studies checked, under half of the shortfall reflects unresolved V genes, and no reason is known for the rest. Across this sample there are 130,000 to 150,000 clones, with more than 90% seen only once. The ten largest make up under 4% of the sample. The sample taken for sequencing was blood. The origin of the receptors is a man aged 25 to 40 in good health.

The chain combines TRBV6-5 with TRBJ1-1; TRBD1 might be the D (5 bases). Germline assignment: CDR1 MNHEY and CDR2 SVGAGI. Trimming left V 7 bases short and J 3 bases short, with 15 bases between. This CDR3 comprises 14 residues. The CDR3 DNA sequence: TGTGCCAGCACAACGGGGGGAGGATACACTGAAGCTTTCTTT. As protein: CASTTGGGYTEAFF.

This chain links TRBV7-9 with TRBJ2-2, with 7 bases lining up with TRBD1. The CDR3 spans 17 residues. Germline V gene lookup returns CDR1 SEHNR and CDR2 FQNEAQ (reference sequence). Trimming took 0 bases from V and 1 from J; bases not matched to a gene: 5. For the CDR3, the DNA is TGTGCCAGCAGCTTAGCGCTTGGGACAGTGAACACCGGGGAGCTGTTTTTT. Translating gives CASSLALGTVNTGELFF.

This clone has just a few counts. This rearrangement joins TRBV7-6 to TRBJ1-2, with 9 nucleotides matching TRBD1. The V gene end was trimmed by 5 bases and the J gene end by 8 bases; junction bases not matched to a gene: 12. The CDR3 runs to 15 residues. CDR1 is SGHVS and CDR2 is FNYEAQ in the germline V gene. Written as DNA, the CDR3 is TGTGCCAGCAGCCCGAATACAGGGGGCGCGGAGGGCTACACCTTC. Translating it yields CASSPNTGGAEGYTF. Full variable domain (outside the CDR3, taken from reference TRBV7-6 and TRBJ1-2): GAGVSQSPRYKVTKRGQDVALRCDPISGHVSLYWYRQALGQGPEFLTYFNYEAQQDKSGLPNDRFSAERPEGSISTLTIQRTEQRDSAMYRCASSPNTGGAEGYTFGSGTRLTVV.

V and J are TRBV28 and TRBJ2-3; perhaps TRBD1 as D (6 bases). V was trimmed by 6 bases and J by 6 bases, leaving 10 bases between them. The CDR3 runs 12 residues. Looked up from germline, CDR1 is MDHEN and CDR2 is SYDVKM. Here the CDR3 reads CASRPGQDTQYF. CDR3 DNA: TGTGCCAGCAGACCAGGACAGGATACGCAGTATTTT.

V and J are TRBV21-1 and TRBJ1-4; the table's TRBD1 call for D was not verified on the DNA. TRBV21-1 is an annotated pseudogene. The CDR3 extends over 19 amino acids. This CDR3 reads CASSPQRRDRRATNEKLFF. CDR3 DNA: TGTGCCAGCAGCCCACAGAGGCGGGACAGGCGTGCAACTAATGAAAAACTGTTTTTT.

The rearrangement joins TRBV12-3 or TRBV12-4 to TRBJ1-2; D not certain. This CDR3 is 11 amino acids long. V was clipped by 4 bases and J by 5 bases, with 5 bases between them. CDR3 region: CASSSGYGYTF. CDR3 DNA: TGTGCCAGCAGTTCCGGGTATGGCTACACCTTC.

The gene calls are TRBV6-1 and TRBJ1-3, with D maybe TRBD1 (5 bases). Trimming cost V 0 bases and J 8 bases, with 11 bases left between them. The CDR3 extends over 14 amino acids. Germline loops: CDR1 MNHNS, CDR2 SASEGT. CDR3 nucleotides: TGTGCCAGCAGTGAAGCCATAGGGGCAGACACCATATATTTT. This gives the protein CASSEAIGADTIYF.

This sequence joins TRBV21-1 and TRBJ1-2. TRBV21-1 is described as a pseudogene. The CDR3 spans 15 residues. The CDR3 protein is CASSEGGETNYGYTF. Here the CDR3 DNA reads TGTGCCAGCAGCGAGGGGGGGGAGACTAACTATGGCTACACCTTC.